These 17 T cell receptor beta chains were all obtained from the same sample, sequenced in a study of T-cell reconstitution after alpha-beta-depleted transplantation in children. Unique molecular identifiers were built into the TCRbeta library. Each CDR3 protein gets one entry after TCRdb re-called the PCR reads with MiXCR. The repertoire has hundreds of thousands of distinct CDR3 sequences, roughly an eighth of them found once; the top ten carry about 5.6%. Source: PBMCs from the stem cell graft donor, taken from the stem cell graft. The receptors originated from a human donor who donated a stem cell graft to a child with combined immunodeficiency.

The chain has TRBV10-3 and TRBJ2-7, with no clear D. CDR3 length equals 16 residues. V dropped 0 bases and J dropped 5 bases, with 17 bases sitting between them. CDR1 and CDR2 from the germline V gene are ENHRY and SYGVKD. The CDR3 here is CAISESYIDLDHEQYF. Here the CDR3 DNA reads TGTGCCATCAGTGAGTCATATATCGACCTTGACCACGAGCAGTACTTC.

The chain's CDR3 is CATTKLAKETQYF. In nucleotides, the CDR3 is TGTGCCACCACTAAACTAGCGAAAGAGACCCAGTACTTC. The chain couples TRBV15 to TRBJ2-5; 7 bases map to TRBD2. The trim removed 7 bases at V and 3 bases at J, leaving 5 bases unmatched. Germline-derived CDR1 and CDR2 are LNHNV and YYDKDF (reference sequence). This CDR3 is built from 13 residues. The entire variable domain, with the rest obtained from reference TRBV15 and TRBJ2-5, is as follows: DAMVIQNPRYQVTQFGKPVTLSCSQTLNHNVMYWYQQKSSQAPKLLFHYYDKDFNNEADTPDNFQSRRPNTSFCFLDIRSPGLGDTAMYLCATTKLAKETQYFGPGTRLLVL.

Only a few counts were recorded for this clonotype. DNA of the CDR3: TGTGCCAGCTCGGCCAATGGGGCGATCCGGGGTCACGAGCAGTACTTC. This codes for CASSANGAIRGHEQYF. The chain combines TRBV18 with TRBJ2-7, with D perhaps assigned TRBD1 or TRBD2 (5 bases each). The CDR3 loop spans 16 amino acids. Trimming removed 6 bases at V and 5 bases at J, with 23 bases between. Germline CDR1 KGHSH, CDR2 LQKENI. The variable domain in full, with the rest retrieved from reference TRBV18 and TRBJ2-7, is NAGVMQNPRHLVRRRGQEARLRCSPMKGHSHVYWYRQLPEEGLKFMVYLQKENIIDESGMPKERFSAEFPKEGPSILRIQQVVRGDSAAYFCASSANGAIRGHEQYFGPGTRLTVT.

The chain couples TRBV9 to TRBJ2-7, with D possibly TRBD2 on 5 matching bases. The CDR3 has 17 amino acids. Germline CDR1 reads SGDLS; CDR2 reads YYNGEE. The germline V and J ends were trimmed by 4 bases and 5 bases, with 25 bases remaining between them. This chain's CDR3 is CASSTPPRGSWCDEQYF. The DNA of the CDR3 is TGTGCCAGCAGCACTCCCCCACGGGGTAGCTGGTGTGACGAGCAGTACTTC.

V and J are TRBV11-2 and TRBJ2-3; D may match TRBD1 or TRBD2 (5 bases each). CDR1 SGHAT and CDR2 FQNNGV come from the germline V gene. CDR3 size: 16 residues. V was trimmed by 2 bases and J by 2 bases, leaving 14 bases between them. CDR3 sequence reads: CASSLIHTGLTDTQYF. Here the CDR3 DNA reads TGTGCCAGCAGCTTAATTCATACGGGGCTCACAGATACGCAGTATTTT.

This clonotype was seen more than once but under ten times. The gene calls are TRBV6-2 or TRBV6-3 and TRBJ1-2; D might be TRBD1 (6 bases). V lost 7 bases and J 4 bases, leaving 13 bases between the germline ends. Germline V gene lookup returns CDR1 MNHEY and CDR2 SVGEGT. The CDR3 spans 13 residues. The CDR3 DNA reads as TGTGCCAGCACAGGGGCCGGACTCTATGGCTACACCTTC. Encoded protein: CASTGAGLYGYTF.

Many counts were recorded for this clonotype. The chain links TRBV12-3 or TRBV12-4 to TRBJ2-7; the match to TRBD2 covers 8 bases. The V and J ends lost 3 bases and 0 bases, in that order; junction bases with no gene match: 4. The length of the CDR3 is 15 residues. The DNA for the CDR3 is TGTGCCAGCAGTTTCGGCGGGGGGCACTCCTACGAGCAGTACTTC. It translates to CASSFGGGHSYEQYF.

This clonotype was counted only a few times. The chain links TRBV20-1 to TRBJ2-3, with TRBD2 matching over 7 bases. Germline trimming cut 3 bases from V and 1 base from J; bases unmatched to any gene: 10. Germline assignment: CDR1 DFQATT and CDR2 SNEGSKA (reference sequence). The CDR3 sequence is 16 residues long. DNA of the CDR3: TGCAGTGCTAGGTTTAGACTAGCCCCCCGCACAGATACGCAGTATTTT. Translating gives CSARFRLAPRTDTQYF.

This clonotype was seen a few times. V and J are TRBV10-3 and TRBJ2-1; TRBD2 aligns across 7 bases. The V gene end was trimmed by 7 bases and the J gene end by 0 bases; junction bases not matched to a gene: 3. This CDR3 has 14 amino acids. Germline values: CDR1 ENHRY, CDR2 SYGVKD. CDR3 sequence reads: CAITSGLSYNEQFF. The CDR3 DNA is TGTGCCATCACTAGCGGACTCTCCTACAATGAGCAGTTCTTC.

This clonotype was counted a few times. The rearrangement joins TRBV5-1 to TRBJ1-3; D gene uncertain. V dropped 5 bases and J dropped 8 bases, with 17 bases sitting between them. This CDR3 has 14 amino acids. Per the germline V gene, CDR1 is SGHRS and CDR2 is YFSETQ. The CDR3 DNA follows: TGCGCCAGCAGATTAGAACCGAGCTTAGACACCATATATTTT. Translating it yields CASRLEPSLDTIYF.

V usage is TRBV6-2 or TRBV6-3 and J usage is TRBJ2-7; perhaps TRBD1 as D (6 bases). Germline V CDR1 and CDR2: MNHEY, SVGEGT. The V gene lost 6 bases and the J gene lost 6 bases, with 12 bases spanning the gap. The CDR3 is 12 amino acids. The CDR3 reads CASRPTGTEQYF. In DNA, the CDR3 is TGTGCCAGCAGGCCAACAGGGACCGAGCAGTACTTC.

This clonotype was seen ten or more times. The chain employs TRBV24-1 and TRBJ2-1; 9 nucleotides agree with TRBD2. J lost 9 bases, V lost 5 bases, and 7 bases had no gene match. The CDR3 runs to 14 residues. CDR1 and CDR2 (germline): KGHDR, SFDVKD. As DNA, the CDR3 is TGTGCCACCAGTGTTGGCGGGGGGGCCTCTGAGCAGTTCTTC. Protein product: CATSVGGGASEQFF.

Many counts were recorded for this clonotype. This chain uses TRBV5-6 with TRBJ2-7; no reliable D call. CDR1 and CDR2 (germline): SGHDT, YYEEEE. Deletions cut 4 bases from V and 6 bases from J, with 8 bases between. The CDR3 extends over 11 amino acids. CDR3 loop: CASSLLSEQYF. CDR3 bases: TGTGCCAGCAGCCTCCTCTCCGAGCAGTACTTC.

This clonotype was seen only a few times. This chain links TRBV6-1 with TRBJ1-1; possibly TRBD1 for D (5 bases). Germline CDR1 MNHNS, CDR2 SASEGT. V shed 3 bases and J shed 4 bases, with 12 bases lying between them. CDR3 length equals 14 residues. For the CDR3, the DNA is TGTGCCAGCAGTGACAGGGTCCCCGGCACTGAAGCTTTCTTT. It encodes CASSDRVPGTEAFF.

This clonotype was counted a few times. The V gene is TRBV15, the J gene TRBJ1-1; no reliable D call. This CDR3 region has 14 residues. V dropped 5 bases and J dropped 6 bases, with 16 bases sitting between them. The germline gives CDR1 LNHNV, CDR2 YYDKDF (reference sequence). The CDR3: CATSRSGPGSEAFF. The DNA for the CDR3 is TGTGCCACCAGCCGTTCGGGCCCTGGATCTGAAGCTTTCTTT.

This clonotype was recorded many times. The gene calls are TRBV19 and TRBJ2-2; no firm D call. V lost 1 base and J 6 bases, leaving 12 bases between the germline ends. Germline V gene data show CDR1 as LNHDA and CDR2 as SQIVND (reference sequence). The CDR3 runs 15 residues. The CDR3 sequence is CASSIGVGVAGELFF. The CDR3 DNA reads as TGTGCCAGTAGTATAGGTGTAGGTGTTGCCGGGGAGCTGTTTTTT.

The chain recombines TRBV6-5 with TRBJ2-5, with 7 bases lining up with TRBD1. Germline V gives CDR1 MNHEY, CDR2 SVGAGI. The trim removed 4 bases at V and 3 bases at J, leaving 8 bases unmatched. The CDR3 covers 15 residues. CDR3: CASSWDSRSKETQYF. CDR3 DNA: TGTGCCAGCAGTTGGGACAGCAGAAGTAAAGAGACCCAGTACTTC.